The 18 T cell receptor beta chains presented below share a single source sample, sequenced in a study of beta chain features in type 1 diabetes. Overall study findings and caveats: Type 1 diabetes patients showed a moderate but significant shortening of TCRB CDR3s in all four CD4+ subsets.

Of the isolated RNA, all was reverse transcribed, and so the sequenced material was expressed TCRB transcripts. Sequencing was performed with immunoSEQ multiplex PCR; in TCRdb, only in-frame clones are kept and a portion is missing. The table has about 160,000 clones, approximately 8.8% seen once; the top ten hold approximately 0.7%. These TCRs' antigens remain unknown. The sequenced sample consisted of central memory CD4+ T cells from blood. The receptors stem from a young woman with type 1 diabetes.

V gene TRBV9 combines with J gene TRBJ1-2; D is possibly TRBD1 (5 bases). The CDR3 is made up of 14 amino acids. Trimming cost V 0 bases and J 2 bases, with 8 bases left between them. CDR1 and CDR2 from the germline V gene are SGDLS and YYNGEE. The CDR3 DNA is TGTGCCAGCAGCGTAGAGTCAGGGAACTATGGCTACACCTTC. Translation gives CASSVESGNYGYTF.

This clone has only a few counts. The chain is built from TRBV6-1 and TRBJ1-4; D might be TRBD1 (5 bases). The V and J ends lost 6 bases and 5 bases respectively, with 13 bases between them. Germline V lookup: CDR1 MNHNS, CDR2 SASEGT. This CDR3 is 14 amino acids long. CDR3 in DNA: TGTGCCAGCAGGGAGGGACGGGCAAATGAAAAACTGTTTTTT. It is translated as CASREGRANEKLFF.

The gene calls are TRBV5-1 and TRBJ2-3, with 7 bases lining up with TRBD1. Germline lookup yields CDR1 SGHRS and CDR2 YFSETQ. The CDR3 covers 14 residues. After removal of 7 bases from V and 3 bases from J, the junction contained 8 bases not matched to a gene. As DNA, the CDR3 is TGCGCCAGCTCAGCCGGGACAGCGACAGATACGCAGTATTTT. It specifies CASSAGTATDTQYF. The full variable domain, completed using reference TRBV5-1 and TRBJ2-3, is KAGVTQTPRYLIKTRGQQVTLSCSPISGHRSVSWYQQTPGQGLQFLFEYFSETQRNKGNFPGRFSGRQFSNSRSEMNVSTLELGDSALYLCASSAGTATDTQYFGPGTRLTVL.

The chain combines TRBV18 with TRBJ2-5, with D unresolved. The V gene's germline CDR1 is KGHSH and CDR2 LQKENI. Trimming removed 3 bases at V and 0 bases at J, with 5 bases between. There are 13 residues in the CDR3. The CDR3, as DNA: TGTGCCAGCTCACCGGAGTACCAAGAGACCCAGTACTTC. This gives the protein CASSPEYQETQYF.

This chain links TRBV7-8 with TRBJ2-6; D not resolved. CDR1 is SGHVS and CDR2 is FQNEAQ in the germline V gene. Trimming took 4 bases from V and 0 from J, leaving 22 bases between them. The CDR3 runs 20 residues. The CDR3 spells CASSSPNFKNRPSGANVLTF. The CDR3 bases are TGTGCCAGCAGCTCCCCCAACTTTAAAAACAGACCCTCTGGGGCCAACGTCCTGACTTTC.

This rearrangement joins TRBV5-4 to TRBJ2-1, with D uncertain. Germline CDR1 reads SGHNT; CDR2 reads YYREEE (reference sequence). Trimming shortened V by 0 bases and J by 4 bases, and 8 bases separated the two germline ends. The CDR3 has 14 residues. The CDR3 nucleotides are TGTGCCAGCAGCTTGGTTCAGGAATACAATGAGCAGTTCTTC. It is translated as CASSLVQEYNEQFF.

This chain joins TRBV5-1 and TRBJ2-5; TRBD2 matches 7 bases. With 1 base clipped from V and 4 bases from J, the junction kept 4 bases outside the gene matches. CDR3 length: 14 amino acids. Germline V lookup: CDR1 SGHRS, CDR2 YFSETQ. Here the CDR3 reads CASSLSGMGETQYF. Written as DNA, the CDR3 is TGCGCCAGCAGCTTGAGCGGGATGGGAGAGACCCAGTACTTC.

The CDR3 loop is CASSSRDRGAGTGELFF. The CDR3 DNA is TGTGCCAGCAGTTCCCGGGACAGGGGGGCGGGCACCGGGGAGCTGTTTTTT. The chain couples TRBV27 to TRBJ2-2; 11 bases align to TRBD1. Germline assignment: CDR1 MNHEY and CDR2 SMNVEV (reference sequence). V dropped 4 bases and J dropped 4; count of bases not matched to a gene: 8. This CDR3 spans 17 amino acids.

The CDR3 DNA sequence: TGTGCCAGCAGCCCCCTCCTAACTAACACTGAAGCTTTCTTT. Its translation: CASSPLLTNTEAFF. The rearrangement uses TRBV9 and TRBJ1-1; D unresolved. The CDR3 sequence is 14 residues long. CDR1 is SGDLS and CDR2 is YYNGEE in the germline V gene. The V end was cut by 4 bases, the J end by 2 bases, with 12 bases between.

This clone has just a few counts. This sequence joins TRBV30 and TRBJ1-1; tentative D call: TRBD1 (6 bases). CDR3 size: 12 residues. V lost 7 bases and J 4 bases, leaving 13 bases between the germline ends. Germline loops: CDR1 GTSNPN, CDR2 SVGIG (reference sequence). The CDR3 loop is CASHRGATEAFF. The CDR3 DNA follows: TGTGCCTCGCACCGGGGGGCCACTGAAGCTTTCTTT.

The rearrangement uses TRBV28 and TRBJ2-5, with D possibly matching TRBD1 (6 bases). The ends were cut back, 5 bases at V and 4 bases at J, with 23 bases in the middle. The CDR3 has 17 residues. Germline CDR1 is MDHEN and CDR2 is SYDVKM. This CDR3 is CASSPPSGTPGGETQYF. CDR3 bases: TGTGCCAGCAGTCCGCCTTCCGGGACACCGGGTGGAGAGACCCAGTACTTC.

This rearrangement joins TRBV30 to TRBJ1-2, with D uncertain. There are 10 residues in the CDR3. Germline V lookup: CDR1 GTSNPN, CDR2 SVGIG (reference sequence). The ends were cut back, 7 bases at V and 7 bases at J, with 10 bases in the middle. For the CDR3, the DNA is TGTGCCTTCCACCGAGGTGGCTACACCTTC. Translated, it gives CAFHRGGYTF.

This clone was counted a few times. The chain links TRBV10-1 to TRBJ2-4; D possibly corresponds to TRBD2 (5 bases). Trimming pared 8 bases from V and 0 bases from J, leaving 17 bases between. Germline V gene data show CDR1 as WNHNN and CDR2 as SYGVQD (reference sequence). CDR3 length equals 16 residues. The CDR3 sequence is CASSGTGEGAKNIQYF. DNA for the CDR3: TGCGCCAGCTCTGGAACCGGCGAGGGAGCCAAAAACATTCAGTACTTC.

The rearrangement joins TRBV6-6 to TRBJ1-2, with 8 bases fitting TRBD1. The J segment lost 5 bases and the V segment lost 6 bases, leaving 8 bases of the junction unmatched. The CDR3 is made up of 14 amino acids. Germline-derived CDR1 and CDR2 are MNHNY and SVGAGI (reference sequence). The CDR3 reads CASSDGQGKYGYTF. DNA of the CDR3: TGTGCCAGCAGCGACGGACAGGGAAAATATGGCTACACCTTC.

This clone has only a few counts. V and J are TRBV28 and TRBJ2-7; tentatively, D is TRBD1 (5 bases). Deletions cut 5 bases from V and 0 bases from J, with 11 bases between. The CDR3 has 14 residues. Per germline, CDR1 MDHEN and CDR2 SYDVKM. The CDR3 region is CASSRGLSSYEQYF. The CDR3 coding sequence is TGTGCCAGCAGTAGGGGTTTGAGCTCCTACGAGCAGTACTTC.

Only a few counts were recorded for this clone. The chain combines TRBV5-1 with TRBJ2-1; TRBD2 matches at 11 bases. The CDR3 sequence is 14 residues long. Germline trimming cut 2 bases from V and 8 bases from J; bases unmatched to any gene: 3. Germline V gives CDR1 SGHRS, CDR2 YFSETQ. CDR3: CASSLSGLADEQFF. Here the CDR3 DNA reads TGCGCCAGCAGCTTATCGGGACTAGCGGATGAGCAGTTCTTC.

This clone was picked up a small number of times. The CDR3 is CASSEGRTGQGVLMSEAFF. The CDR3 nucleotides are TGCGCCAGCAGCGAGGGTCGGACGGGACAGGGTGTTCTCATGTCTGAAGCTTTCTTT. The rearrangement links TRBV5-1 to TRBJ1-1; 9 bases agree with TRBD1. CDR1 and CDR2 (germline): SGHRS, YFSETQ. This CDR3 has 19 amino acids. V lost 4 bases and J lost 6; bases outside the gene matches: 22.

This clone showed up just a few times. This chain joins TRBV12-5 and TRBJ2-1, with TRBD2 matching 13 bases. V shed 1 base and J 6 bases; nucleotides not matched to a gene: 3. The CDR3 has 16 residues. The germline V gene has CDR1 LGHNT and CDR2 FRNRAP. The CDR3 DNA reads TGTGCTAGTGGTTTGGGACTAGCGGGAGGAGGCAATGAGCAGTTCTTC. Encoded protein: CASGLGLAGGGNEQFF.